This TCR beta chain comes out of a study of T cell responses to AZD1222 COVID-19 vaccine. Study context: Second-dose intervals of approximately 4 or approximately 12 weeks were pooled. Points from the study as a whole: The CD4 TCRs associated with vaccination extended across spike and predominated at 160-218 and 743-854. Donors were chiefly white British, with a greater number of females, and clonal diversity was perhaps underestimated.

Repertoires were generated with immunoSEQ multiplex PCR, while TCRdb's copy carries only in-frame clones and drops some. Among about 180,000 clones listed, around nine tenths were seen once. V lost 4 bases to trimming and J lost 6 bases; unmatched junction nucleotides: 10. This CDR3 has 15 residues. Germline V gene sequence: CDR1 SNHLY, CDR2 FYNNEI. This clone has a single count. Its target is not known. The chain recombines TRBV2 with TRBJ2-3, with 7 bases lining up with TRBD1. The receptor comes from an adult in good health. This specimen consisted of peripheral blood, obtained on day 0 of AZD1222 vaccination. DNA for the CDR3: TGTGCCAGCAGTGCCGGACAGGACCTTGGGGATACGCAGTATTTT. This encodes CASSAGQDLGDTQYF.